This T cell receptor beta chain appears in the sequencing data of a study of early stage breast cancer tumors. Blood replicates held 0.5 ug DNA, tumor or normal breast roughly 1.5 ug, two each. The repertoire was sequenced with immunoSEQ multiplex PCR; TCRdb's copy has only in-frame clones and lacks some. Of roughly 48,000 clones listed, around 83% are singletons. This sequence was found in a person between 50 and 60 years old with breast cancer. Sample: blood.

The CDR3 region is CASSIALAGVWNEQFF. CDR3 nucleotides: TGTGCCAGTAGTATAGCACTAGCGGGAGTTTGGAATGAGCAGTTCTTC. The chain combines TRBV19 with TRBJ2-1; 11 bases line up with TRBD2. Germline V CDR1 and CDR2: LNHDA, SQIVND (reference sequence). This CDR3 has 16 residues. V lost 1 base to trimming and J lost 7 bases; unmatched junction nucleotides: 6.